This T cell receptor (beta chain) was captured by sequencing in a study of blood T cell repertoires in COVID-19. As for the study in general: COVID-19 samples, acute and convalescent, were from the United States, Italy and Spain. T cells, B-cell-depleted T cells, or PBMCs provided the cDNA or gDNA that served as material.

In terms of age and location, participants ranged from roughly 18 to 90 years and lived in approximately 26 US areas. The CDR3 runs 15 residues. The germline CDR1 and CDR2 sequences are MDHEN and SYDVKM. Trimming removed 6 bases from V and 7 bases from J, with 19 bases in between. Study processing details: Amplification of reference gene primers was used by the study to estimate nucleated cell counts. TCRdb keeps only in-frame clones here, not all; method: immunoSEQ multiplex PCR. That table is the source of V, J and clone size, and D and trimming were worked out from the DNA. In the table there are about 390,000 clones, about 83% of which are singletons.

This chain joins TRBV28 and TRBJ1-5, with D hard to call. The sample comprised PBMCs or T cells enriched from blood (not recorded which). The TCR was taken from a woman aged 45-65 years who had recovered from COVID-19. CDR3 amino acids: CASRPYPRGTQPQHF. In DNA, the CDR3 is TGTGCCAGCAGACCCTACCCCCGGGGAACCCAGCCCCAGCATTTT.